The 10 T cell receptor beta chains in this list originate from one sample, sequenced in a study of shared clonotypes between healthy human individuals. Profiling relied on immunoSEQ multiplex PCR, and the TCRdb table lists in-frame clones only, not all of them. The sample has 2 million to 2.5 million clones; 90% to 95% are singletons. What was sequenced was naive CD4+ T cells from PBMCs. Subset denoted: CD45RA+ positively selected. Receptors were obtained from a man younger than 35 in good health. Some clones in this sample may be carry-over from other donors' samples.

V usage is TRBV28 and J usage is TRBJ2-5; possibly TRBD2 for D (5 bases). Germline V gene lookup returns CDR1 MDHEN and CDR2 SYDVKM. This CDR3 has 15 amino acids. Deletions cut 5 bases from V and 3 bases from J, with 16 bases between. CDR3 coding DNA: TGTGCCAGCAGTATGAGCGGTATACGAAAAGAGACCCAGTACTTC. Protein: CASSMSGIRKETQYF.

V gene TRBV19 combines with J gene TRBJ2-5; 7 nucleotides match TRBD1. The CDR3 totals 15 residues. In germline, CDR1 is LNHDA, CDR2 SQIVND (reference sequence). J lost 1 base, V lost 4 bases, and 6 bases had no gene match. DNA of the CDR3: TGTGCCAGTAGTACCACCGGGACAGCCCAAGAGACCCAGTACTTC. It translates to CASSTTGTAQETQYF.

This chain joins TRBV11-1 and TRBJ1-5; a weak D match, TRBD1 (5 bases). The CDR3 has 16 amino acids. The V end lost 3 bases, the J end lost 0 bases, and 12 bases lay between the germline ends. The germline CDR1 and CDR2 sequences are SGHAT and FQDESV (reference sequence). The CDR3 DNA reads TGTGCCAGCAGCTTGGGACGGACTTATAGCAATCAGCCCCAGCATTTT. Translation: CASSLGRTYSNQPQHF.

The chain couples TRBV6-5 to TRBJ1-1, with 7 nucleotides matching TRBD1. V was pared by 4 bases and J by 12 bases, with 8 bases of the junction left unmatched. The CDR3 consists of 12 residues. Germline V gives CDR1 MNHEY, CDR2 SVGAGI. CDR3: CASSSVDRVTFF. DNA for the CDR3: TGTGCCAGCAGTTCCGTCGACAGGGTGACTTTCTTT.

The V gene is TRBV5-1, the J gene TRBJ1-2, with 9 positions matching TRBD1. Germline V gives CDR1 SGHRS, CDR2 YFSETQ. V lost 5 bases, J lost 3 bases, and 11 bases stayed unmatched. The CDR3 covers 16 residues. CDR3 protein: CASSFIGDREDYGYTF. In DNA form, the CDR3 reads TGCGCCAGCAGTTTTATAGGGGACAGGGAGGACTATGGCTACACCTTC.

DNA of the CDR3: TGTGCCAGCAGCGACGACAGGGACTATGGCTACACCTTC. Its protein is CASSDDRDYGYTF. The chain is built from TRBV6-1 and TRBJ1-2; TRBD1 aligns across 7 bases. The CDR3 extends over 13 amino acids. After removal of 6 bases from V and 3 bases from J, the junction contained 4 bases not matched to a gene. Looked up from germline, CDR1 is MNHNS and CDR2 is SASEGT.

The chain carries TRBV6-6 and TRBJ1-1; D is ambiguous. The CDR3 length is 13 residues. Looked up from germline, CDR1 is MNHNY and CDR2 is SVGAGI (reference sequence). The V gene lost 6 bases and the J gene lost 0 bases, with 8 bases spanning the gap. The DNA for the CDR3 is TGTGCCAGCAGACTCCGACTGAACACTGAAGCTTTCTTT. This gives the protein CASRLRLNTEAFF.

This chain links TRBV28 with TRBJ1-4; no reliable D call. The V end lost 7 bases, the J end lost 7 bases, and 10 bases lay between the germline ends. The CDR3 contains 12 residues. Germline CDR1 reads MDHEN; CDR2 reads SYDVKM. CDR3 sequence: CASTRDVEKLFF. As DNA, the CDR3 is TGTGCCAGCACTAGGGATGTTGAAAAACTGTTTTTT. The variable domain in full, completed from reference TRBV28 and TRBJ1-4, reads DVKVTQSSRYLVKRTGEKVFLECVQDMDHENMFWYRQDPGLGLRLIYFSYDVKMKEKGDIPEGYSVSREKKERFSLILESASTNQTSMYLCASTRDVEKLFFGSGTQLSVL.

This chain connects TRBV29-1 to TRBJ1-1; 12 positions match TRBD1. The germline CDR1 and CDR2 sequences are SQVTM and ANQGSEA. V was clipped by 4 bases and J by 4 bases; unmatched bases: 10. The CDR3 has 16 amino acids. The CDR3 sequence: CSVGPGQGASGTEAFF. Here the CDR3 DNA reads TGCAGCGTTGGGCCGGGACAGGGGGCGTCGGGCACTGAAGCTTTCTTT.

This chain uses TRBV7-2 with TRBJ1-4; D is ambiguous. The CDR3 extends over 15 amino acids. Trimming took off 5 bases at V and 5 bases at J, with 15 bases between the two ends. CDR1 SGHTA and CDR2 FQGNSA come from the germline V gene. The CDR3 DNA follows: TGTGCCAGCAGCGCCGGCCTCGGACCCAATGAAAAACTGTTTTTT. Translating it yields CASSAGLGPNEKLFF.